The entry that follows covers one T cell receptor beta chain sequence. Within the sample, other DNA sequences also encode this same CDR3. This sample is drawn from a study of OX40 agonist ivuxolimab in advanced cancers. Blood draws occurred at baseline, cycle 4 day 1, and cycle 7 day 1. Only in-frame clones appear in the TCRdb table, and some are missing; sequencing was by immunoSEQ multiplex PCR. The sample holds about 45,000 clones, around 84% seen once. The sequenced sample was CD4+ or CD8+ T cells sorted from blood, obtained in a trial of the OX40 agonist ivuxolimab. The TCR was taken from an adult with an advanced solid tumor such as melanoma, head and neck, liver or kidney cancer.

This CDR3 is CASSVGGNSYEQYF. The CDR3 nucleotides read TGTGCCAGCAGCGTAGGAGGTAATTCCTACGAGCAGTACTTC. The chain has TRBV9 and TRBJ2-7; D gene unclear. The CDR3 has 14 residues. V lost 0 bases to trimming and J lost 1 base, with 8 bases between them. CDR1 and CDR2 (germline): SGDLS, YYNGEE. Looking up the rest from reference TRBV9 and TRBJ2-7 gives the full variable domain: DSGVTQTPKHLITATGQRVTLRCSPRSGDLSVYWYQQSLDQGLQFLIQYYNGEERAKGNILERFSAQQFPDLHSELNLSSLELGDSALYFCASSVGGNSYEQYFGPGTRLTVT.